This entry describes one T cell receptor (beta chain). The target of this receptor is not known. No much larger clone exists at a distance of one base, and base qualities are not known. No patient had received any treatment before thyroid surgery. The study retrospectively analysed patient clinical samples collected from about 2011 to 2018 using T-cell receptor beta sequencing. The CDR3 numbers 13 residues from cysteine through phenylalanine. The DNA shown is the 39-base CDR3, in frame from base 1. V is shortened by 8 bases, J by 7 bases, and the region joining them spans 12 bases. The germline V gene gives CDR1 as MNHNS and CDR2 as SASEGT. The entry originates in a study of metastatic and nonmetastatic thyroid tumors (dated by TCRdb to about 2020). In the study overall: Repertoires from peripheral blood and from tumor or nodule tissue samples of malignant and benign thyroid patients were compared.

Findings and caveats that apply to the study as a whole: In both blood and tumor samples, TCR beta diversity was reported to be significantly higher in malignant tumors than in benign nodules.

Library preparation employed PCR. Data came from an Illumina HiSeq 4000. High-throughput sequencing was used to profile the TCR beta-chain CDR3 region of every patient. The paper's processing steps were these. A classifier to discriminate distant-metastatic papillary thyroid cancer patients was built from CDR3 differences across clinicopathological groups. To measure repertoire diversity the researchers used the Shannon index, while the Morisita-Horn index served to gauge how similar the tumor and blood repertoires were. The raw public data were reprocessed by TCRdb itself: fastp quality trimming at Q25, MiXCR clonotype calling, in-frame beta chains only. The V and J calls shown here were made by TCRdb, not taken from the authors' results. In all, the sample holds about 16,000 clones, and under 15% of those were seen once. The top ten constitute about 15% of the sample.

The clonotype originates from a female donor with papillary thyroid cancer or a benign thyroid nodule (not recorded which). Some clones in this sample may be carry-over from other donors' samples. Sequencing was carried out using tumor tissue. Recombination linked TRBV6-1 to TRBJ1-6; possibly the D gene is TRBD1, per 5 matching bases. The bases read TGTGCCAGCCGACGGGGCTCGAATTCACCCCTCCACTTT. Its product reads: CASRRGSNSPLHF.